This TCR beta chain is drawn from a study of cytomegalovirus exposure and HLA in healthy donors. As to this clone: Its antigen is currently unknown.

The donors were part of the 120-subject validation cohort, which stood apart from the roughly 700-subject first cohort. The assay was immunoSEQ multiplex PCR, and TCRdb's table has in-frame clones only and misses some. The sample has approximately 200,000 clones; about 81% are singletons. Study findings and constraints: In vitro assays verified that three CMV-associated chains recognized CMV antigens specifically. The study found most TCR sequences rare, yet found some public TCRs in many donors.

Germline lookup yields CDR1 KGHSH and CDR2 LQKENI. Trimming at V came to 2 bases and at J to 4 bases, leaving 9 bases not matched to a gene. This CDR3 has 17 amino acids. This clonotype was sampled from a woman aged 30 to 39 in good health and CMV-seronegative. J is TRBJ2-7 and V is TRBV18, with 12 nucleotides matching TRBD1. Sample: PBMCs. The CDR3 reads CASSPNRGQGAIYEQYF. Written as DNA, the CDR3 is TGTGCCAGCTCACCAAATCGGGGACAGGGGGCTATATACGAGCAGTACTTC.